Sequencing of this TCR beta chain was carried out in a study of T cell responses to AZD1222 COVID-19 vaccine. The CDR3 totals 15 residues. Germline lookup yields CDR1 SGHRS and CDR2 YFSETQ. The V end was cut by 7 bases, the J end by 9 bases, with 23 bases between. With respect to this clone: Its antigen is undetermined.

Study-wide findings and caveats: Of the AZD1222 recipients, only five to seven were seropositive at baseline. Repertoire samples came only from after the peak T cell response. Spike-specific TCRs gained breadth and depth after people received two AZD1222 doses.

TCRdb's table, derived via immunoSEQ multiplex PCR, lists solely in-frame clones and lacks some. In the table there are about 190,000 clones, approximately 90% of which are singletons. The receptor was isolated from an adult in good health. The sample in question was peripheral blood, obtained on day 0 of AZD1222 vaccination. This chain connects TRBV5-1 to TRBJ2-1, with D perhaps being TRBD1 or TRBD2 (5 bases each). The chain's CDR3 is CASGGLTVGQGEQFF. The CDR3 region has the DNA TGCGCCAGCGGAGGATTAACAGTGGGGCAAGGTGAGCAGTTCTTC.